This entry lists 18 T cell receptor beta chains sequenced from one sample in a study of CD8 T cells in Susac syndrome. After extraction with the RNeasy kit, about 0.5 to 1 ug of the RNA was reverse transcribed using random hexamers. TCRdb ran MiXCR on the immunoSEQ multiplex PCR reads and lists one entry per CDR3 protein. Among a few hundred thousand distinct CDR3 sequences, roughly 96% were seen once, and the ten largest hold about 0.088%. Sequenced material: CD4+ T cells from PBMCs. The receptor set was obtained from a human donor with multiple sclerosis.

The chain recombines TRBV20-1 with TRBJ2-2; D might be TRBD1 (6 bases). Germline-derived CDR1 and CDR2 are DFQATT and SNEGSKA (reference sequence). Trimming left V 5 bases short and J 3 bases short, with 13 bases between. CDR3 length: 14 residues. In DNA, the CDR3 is TGCAGTGCTCCGTCCAACAGGGACACCGGGGAGCTGTTTTTT. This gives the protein CSAPSNRDTGELFF.

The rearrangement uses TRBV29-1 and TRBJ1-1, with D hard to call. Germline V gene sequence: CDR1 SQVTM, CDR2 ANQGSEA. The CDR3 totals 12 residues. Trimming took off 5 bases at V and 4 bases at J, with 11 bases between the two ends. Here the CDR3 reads CSVLGFGTEAFF. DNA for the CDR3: TGCAGCGTTCTTGGATTCGGCACTGAAGCTTTCTTT. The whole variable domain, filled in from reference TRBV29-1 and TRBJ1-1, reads SAVISQKPSRDICQRGTSLTIQCQVDSQVTMMFWYRQQPGQSLTLIATANQGSEATYESGFVIDKFPISRPNLTFSTLTVSNMSPEDSSIYLCSVLGFGTEAFFGQGTRLTVV.

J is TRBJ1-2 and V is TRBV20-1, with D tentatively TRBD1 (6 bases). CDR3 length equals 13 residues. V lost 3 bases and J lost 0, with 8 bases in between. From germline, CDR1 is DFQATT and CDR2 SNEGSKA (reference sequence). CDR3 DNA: TGCAGTGCTAGGGGGGACACTAACTATGGCTACACCTTC. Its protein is CSARGDTNYGYTF.

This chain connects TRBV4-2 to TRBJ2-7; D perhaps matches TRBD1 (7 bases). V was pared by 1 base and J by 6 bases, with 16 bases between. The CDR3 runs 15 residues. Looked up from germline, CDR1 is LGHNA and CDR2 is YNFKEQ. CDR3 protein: CASSQGGTASGEQYF. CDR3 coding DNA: TGTGCCAGCAGCCAAGGCGGGACAGCCTCTGGCGAGCAGTACTTC.

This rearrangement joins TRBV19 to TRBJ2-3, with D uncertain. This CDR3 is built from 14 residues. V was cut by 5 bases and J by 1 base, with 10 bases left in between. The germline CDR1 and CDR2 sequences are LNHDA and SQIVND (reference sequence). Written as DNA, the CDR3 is TGTGCCAGTAGTCTCGAGTTGGGCACAGATACGCAGTATTTT. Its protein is CASSLELGTDTQYF.

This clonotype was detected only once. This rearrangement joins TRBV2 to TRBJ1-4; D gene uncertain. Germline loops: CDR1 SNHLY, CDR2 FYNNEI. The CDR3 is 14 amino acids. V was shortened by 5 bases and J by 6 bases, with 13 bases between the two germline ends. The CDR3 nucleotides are TGTGCCAGCAGTCGAGGACCATTGGATGAAAAACTGTTTTTT. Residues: CASSRGPLDEKLFF.

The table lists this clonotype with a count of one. Here the CDR3 DNA reads TGTGCCAGCAGTTACGGGGCCCCCTACGAGCAGTACTTC. The encoded protein is CASSYGAPYEQYF. V is TRBV2 and J is TRBJ2-7, with D perhaps matching TRBD1 or TRBD2 (5 bases each). Germline V gene data show CDR1 as SNHLY and CDR2 as FYNNEI. CDR3 size: 13 residues. V was shortened by 5 bases and J by 2 bases, with 10 bases between the two germline ends.

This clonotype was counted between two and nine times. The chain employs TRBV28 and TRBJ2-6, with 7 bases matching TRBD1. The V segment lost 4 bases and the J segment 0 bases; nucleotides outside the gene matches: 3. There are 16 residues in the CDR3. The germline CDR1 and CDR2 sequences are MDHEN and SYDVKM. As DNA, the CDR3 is TGTGCCAGCAGTTCGACAGGGAGCTCTGGGGCCAACGTCCTGACTTTC. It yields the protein CASSSTGSSGANVLTF.

For the CDR3, the DNA is TGTGCCAGCAGCGACTACCAAGAGACCCAGTACTTC. Its translation: CASSDYQETQYF. This chain connects TRBV7-2 to TRBJ2-5, with D uncertain. The V end lost 5 bases, the J end lost 0 bases, and 4 bases lay between the germline ends. Germline values: CDR1 SGHTA, CDR2 FQGNSA. The CDR3 extends over 12 amino acids.

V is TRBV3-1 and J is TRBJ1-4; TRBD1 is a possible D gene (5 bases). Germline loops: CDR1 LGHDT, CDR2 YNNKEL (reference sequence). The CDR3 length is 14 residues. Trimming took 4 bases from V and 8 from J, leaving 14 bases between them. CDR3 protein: CASSRRTEGEKLFF. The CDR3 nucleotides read TGTGCCAGCAGCCGCCGGACTGAGGGGGAAAAACTGTTTTTT.

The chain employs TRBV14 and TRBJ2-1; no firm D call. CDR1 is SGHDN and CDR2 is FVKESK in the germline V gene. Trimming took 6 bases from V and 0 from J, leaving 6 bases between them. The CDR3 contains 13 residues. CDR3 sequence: CASRPSSYNEQFF. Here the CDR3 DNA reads TGTGCCAGCAGGCCAAGCTCCTACAATGAGCAGTTCTTC.

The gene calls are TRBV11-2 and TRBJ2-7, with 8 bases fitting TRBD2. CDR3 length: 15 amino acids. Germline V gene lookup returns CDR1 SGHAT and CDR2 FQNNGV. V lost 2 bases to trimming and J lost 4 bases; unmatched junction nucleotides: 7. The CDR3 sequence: CASSLSAGGPYEQYF. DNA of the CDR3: TGTGCCAGCAGCTTATCCGCGGGAGGTCCATACGAGCAGTACTTC.

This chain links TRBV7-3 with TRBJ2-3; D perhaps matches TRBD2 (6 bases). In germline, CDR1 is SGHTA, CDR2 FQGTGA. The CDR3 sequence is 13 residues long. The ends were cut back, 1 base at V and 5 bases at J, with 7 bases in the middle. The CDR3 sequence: CASSLMGGDTQYF. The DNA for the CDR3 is TGTGCCAGCAGCTTAATGGGGGGAGATACGCAGTATTTT.

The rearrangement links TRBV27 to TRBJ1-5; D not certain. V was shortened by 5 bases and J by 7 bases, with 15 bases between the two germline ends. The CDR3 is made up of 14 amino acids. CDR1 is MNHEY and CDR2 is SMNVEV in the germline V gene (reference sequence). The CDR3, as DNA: TGTGCCAGCAGTACACCCAGCCTCGTCCAGCCCCAGCATTTT. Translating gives CASSTPSLVQPQHF.

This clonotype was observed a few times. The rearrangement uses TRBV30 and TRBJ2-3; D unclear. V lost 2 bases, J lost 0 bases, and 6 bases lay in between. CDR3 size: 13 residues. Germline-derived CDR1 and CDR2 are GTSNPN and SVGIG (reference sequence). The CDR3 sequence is CAWSRFSTDTQYF. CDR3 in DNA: TGTGCCTGGAGTAGGTTTAGCACAGATACGCAGTATTTT.

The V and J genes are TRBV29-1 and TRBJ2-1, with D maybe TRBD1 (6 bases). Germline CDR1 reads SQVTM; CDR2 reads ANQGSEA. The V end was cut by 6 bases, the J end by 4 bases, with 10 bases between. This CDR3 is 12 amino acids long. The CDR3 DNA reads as TGCAGCGTGGTAACAGGGTACAATGAGCAGTTCTTC. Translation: CSVVTGYNEQFF.

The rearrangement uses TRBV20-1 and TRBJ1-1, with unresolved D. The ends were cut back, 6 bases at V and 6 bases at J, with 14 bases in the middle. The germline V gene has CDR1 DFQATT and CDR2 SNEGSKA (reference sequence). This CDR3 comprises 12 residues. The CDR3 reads CSARRIEPEAFF. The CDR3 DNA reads TGCAGTGCCCGGCGAATTGAACCTGAAGCTTTCTTT.

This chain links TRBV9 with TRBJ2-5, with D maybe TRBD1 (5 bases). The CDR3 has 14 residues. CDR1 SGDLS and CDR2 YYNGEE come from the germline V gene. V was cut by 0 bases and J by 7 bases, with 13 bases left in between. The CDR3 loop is CASSVDSGLGTQYF. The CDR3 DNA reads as TGTGCCAGCAGCGTAGATTCAGGGTTGGGGACCCAGTACTTC.